The source of this TCR beta chain is a study of blood T cell repertoires in COVID-19. Germline CDR1 MGHRA, CDR2 YSYEKL. Trimming removed 0 bases from V and 5 bases from J; junction bases left unmatched: 6. The length of the CDR3 is 16 residues. The table came from immunoSEQ multiplex PCR; TCRdb's copy has only in-frame clones and leaves some out. The repertoire has roughly 57,000 clones, 80% to 90% of them found once; the top ten carry 20%. This receptor was taken from a human donor in a cohort sampled during active COVID-19. The rearrangement links TRBV4-1 to TRBJ2-5, with TRBD1 identical over 10 bases. The sequencing sample was made of peripheral blood. The CDR3 loop reads CASSQEVTGGSETQYF. The CDR3 nucleotides read TGCGCCAGCAGCCAAGAGGTGACAGGGGGCTCGGAGACCCAGTACTTC.